The table lists the clone carrying this T cell receptor beta chain with many counts. What it recognizes is unknown. These data originate in a study of Graves' ophthalmopathy and Graves' hyperthyroidism. Broader study findings: Most thyroid clonotypes with frequency above 0.001 were detected in blood too. The model achieved 70.59% sensitivity and under 75% specificity for ophthalmopathy progression. Sensitivity reached around 88% and specificity roughly 82% for a 13-signature model separating ophthalmopathy from stable hyperthyroidism.

Amplification targeted the TCR beta CDR3 regions, with RNA transcripts as the source material. HTBI primers were employed in first-round RT-PCR, then a second-round multiplex PCR followed. TCRdb analysed the multiplex PCR reads with MiXCR anew, one entry per CDR3 protein. The data contain around 520,000 distinct CDR3 sequences, about 35% of them singletons. This CDR3 has 13 residues. The germline V gene encodes CDR1 SEHNR and CDR2 FQNEAQ (reference sequence). V was clipped by 4 bases and J by 5 bases, with 11 bases between them. Input material: peripheral blood or thyroid tissue (not recorded which). This sequence originates from an adult man with Graves' hyperthyroidism. The rearrangement links TRBV7-9 to TRBJ2-5; a possible D gene is TRBD1 (6 bases). The CDR3 DNA sequence: TGTGCCAGCAGCTACACAGGGATCGAGACCCAGTACTTC. Translated: CASSYTGIETQYF.